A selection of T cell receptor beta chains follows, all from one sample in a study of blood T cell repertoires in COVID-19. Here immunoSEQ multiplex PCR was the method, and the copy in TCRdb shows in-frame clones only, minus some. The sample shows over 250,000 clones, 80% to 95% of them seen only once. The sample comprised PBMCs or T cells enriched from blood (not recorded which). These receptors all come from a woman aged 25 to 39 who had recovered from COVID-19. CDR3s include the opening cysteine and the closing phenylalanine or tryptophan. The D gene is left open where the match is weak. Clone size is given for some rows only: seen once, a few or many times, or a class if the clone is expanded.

CASSSSSGSNEQFF	TGTGCCAGCAGCTCTTCTAGCGGGAGTAATGAGCAGTTCTTC	TRBV7-3	TRBJ2-1	TRBD2	.
CASSFPTSGSYEQYF	TGTGCCAGCAGCTTTCCCACTAGCGGGAGCTACGAGCAGTACTTC	TRBV7-9	TRBJ2-7	TRBD2	.
CASSPPRPSGSMTQYF	TGTGCCAGCAGCCCCCCCCGGCCTAGCGGCAGTATGACCCAGTACTTC	TRBV5-4	TRBJ2-5	TRBD2	.
CASSEGHTGELFF	TGTGCCAGCAGTGAGGGGCACACCGGGGAGCTGTTTTTT	TRBV2	TRBJ2-2	.	few
CASSPGQPSSYEQYF	TGTGCCAGCAGCCCGGGACAACCGAGCTCCTACGAGCAGTACTTC	TRBV7-2	TRBJ2-7	.	.
CASSPGTEHYGYTF	TGTGCCAGCAGCCCGGGGACAGAACACTATGGCTACACCTTC	TRBV7-3	TRBJ1-2	TRBD1	.
CASSTGLADRTQYF	TGCGCCAGCAGCACGGGACTAGCGGACCGTACGCAGTATTTT	TRBV5-1	TRBJ2-3	TRBD2	.
CASSGTSGYNEQFF	TGTGCCAGCAGCGGGACTAGCGGCTACAATGAGCAGTTCTTC	TRBV9	TRBJ2-1	TRBD2	.
CASKPGTAYTGELFF	TGTGCCAGCAAACCCGGGACAGCGTACACCGGGGAGCTGTTTTTT	TRBV27	TRBJ2-2	TRBD1	once
CASRANYRAGELFF	TGTGCCAGCAGGGCCAACTACAGGGCCGGGGAGCTGTTTTTT	TRBV6-5	TRBJ2-2	.	.
CASSYFGKEYGYTF	TGTGCCAGCAGTTACTTTGGCAAGGAGTATGGCTACACCTTC	TRBV6-5	TRBJ1-2	.	once
CASSQSGLAGGGVEQYF	TGTGCCAGCAGCCAGTCTGGACTAGCGGGGGGTGGGGTGGAGCAGTACTTC	TRBV4-2	TRBJ2-7	TRBD2	.
CASSLRGKETQYF	TGTGCCAGCAGTCTCAGGGGGAAAGAGACCCAGTACTTC	TRBV27	TRBJ2-5	TRBD1	.